The 18 T cell receptor beta chains given below trace back to one sample, sequenced in a study of vaccination effects on CD4 cells after COVID-19. Antigens of these TCRs are unknown. Before sequencing, viral peptide pools were used by the ViraFEST assay to expand antigen-specific CD4+ T cells. Having been cultured for less than 13 days, the cells underwent CD4+ T cell isolation. Participants were given two doses of BNT162b2 or mRNA-1273 vaccine. TCRdb keeps only in-frame clones here, not all; method: immunoSEQ multiplex PCR. Found here are about 24,000 clones, under 85% of them singletons; the top ten hold roughly a quarter. This specimen was CD4+ T cells from PBMCs cultured with HCoV-NL63 spike peptides, taken after COVID-19 vaccination. The receptor source for this set is a human donor who received a COVID-19 vaccine.

The chain joins TRBV5-6 to TRBJ2-5, with unresolved D. In germline, CDR1 is SGHDT, CDR2 YYEEEE. The CDR3 length is 16 residues. Trimming took off 0 bases at V and 2 bases at J, with 14 bases between the two ends. The CDR3 DNA is TGTGCCAGCAGCTTGGTTTTAGCACAGATTCAAGAGACCCAGTACTTC. Translating gives CASSLVLAQIQETQYF.

V gene TRBV12-3 or TRBV12-4 combines with J gene TRBJ1-6, with D possibly TRBD1 on 5 matching bases. This CDR3 has 12 amino acids. The ends were cut back, 6 bases at V and 8 bases at J, with 8 bases in the middle. CDR3 bases: TGTGCCAGCAGCTCAGGGTATTCACCCCTCCACTTT. Translating it yields CASSSGYSPLHF.

The chain employs TRBV5-6 and TRBJ1-2; TRBD1 is a possible D gene (5 bases). Germline CDR1 is SGHDT and CDR2 is YYEEEE. The V end lost 1 base, the J end lost 5 bases, and 9 bases lay between the germline ends. This CDR3 is 13 amino acids long. The CDR3 sequence: CASSLPGDYGYTF. DNA of the CDR3: TGTGCCAGCAGCTTGCCGGGGGATTATGGCTACACCTTC.

The chain carries TRBV7-9 and TRBJ1-3; 7 positions agree with TRBD1. CDR3 length: 15 residues. Trimming at V came to 1 base and at J to 0 bases, leaving 0 bases not matched to a gene. Germline CDR1 is SEHNR and CDR2 is FQNEAQ (reference sequence). The CDR3 loop is CASSLGDSSGNTIYF. The CDR3 DNA sequence: TGTGCCAGCAGCTTAGGGGACAGCTCTGGAAACACCATATATTTT.

The chain recombines TRBV7-8 with TRBJ1-2, with TRBD1 as a possible D gene (5 bases). The germline CDR1 and CDR2 sequences are SGHVS and FQNEAQ. The CDR3 has 16 residues. V gave up 0 bases and J gave up 3 bases, with 14 bases separating them. The CDR3 loop reads CASSLAPKGKDYGYTF. In nucleotides, the CDR3 is TGTGCCAGCAGCTTAGCGCCAAAGGGGAAGGACTATGGCTACACCTTC.

This clone was seen only a few times. The CDR3: CASSPMTGGDQPQHF. The CDR3, as DNA: TGTGCCAGCAGTCCGATGACAGGGGGAGATCAGCCCCAGCATTTT. V usage is TRBV7-9 and J usage is TRBJ1-5; 9 nucleotides align to TRBD1. The V gene end was trimmed by 6 bases and the J gene end by 5 bases; junction bases not matched to a gene: 8. The CDR3 runs 15 residues. The germline gives CDR1 SEHNR, CDR2 FQNEAQ (reference sequence).

The rearrangement uses TRBV5-1 and TRBJ2-1; TRBD1 is a possible D gene (5 bases). The ends were cut back, 4 bases at V and 0 bases at J, with 14 bases in the middle. This CDR3 is 16 amino acids long. Germline V CDR1 and CDR2: SGHRS, YFSETQ. The CDR3: CASSRTMANSYNEQFF. The CDR3 DNA sequence: TGCGCCAGCAGCCGGACAATGGCTAACTCCTACAATGAGCAGTTCTTC.

The chain joins TRBV21-1 to TRBJ1-4. TRBV21-1 represents a pseudogene. CDR3 length: 19 amino acids. CDR3 protein: CASSKGGGRITFGREKLFF. CDR3 DNA sequence: TGTGCCAGCAGCAAGGGGGGGGGACGGATAACCTTCGGGAGGGAAAAACTGTTTTTT.

The chain employs TRBV12-3 or TRBV12-4 and TRBJ1-1; D uncertain. The CDR3 contains 13 residues. V was pared by 8 bases and J by 0 bases, with 10 bases between. In DNA, the CDR3 is TGTGCCAGCGGGCGCCGGGTGAACACTGAAGCTTTCTTT. Its translation is CASGRRVNTEAFF.

V gene TRBV4-1 combines with J gene TRBJ1-1, with 7 bases aligning to TRBD1. V was clipped by 1 base and J by 5 bases; unmatched bases: 7. The CDR3 covers 15 residues. The V gene's germline CDR1 is MGHRA and CDR2 YSYEKL. The CDR3 here is CASSQGRGGRTEAFF. CDR3 nucleotides: TGCGCCAGCAGCCAAGGCAGGGGGGGACGAACTGAAGCTTTCTTT.

J is TRBJ2-2 and V is TRBV6-5, with D possibly being TRBD1 or TRBD2 (6 bases each). With 5 bases removed from V and 6 bases from J, the gap between germline ends came to 13 bases. Germline loops: CDR1 MNHEY, CDR2 SVGAGI. The CDR3 consists of 14 residues. CDR3 amino acids: CASSRRGSSGELFF. The CDR3, as DNA: TGTGCCAGCAGTCGGAGGGGGTCGTCCGGGGAGCTGTTTTTT.

J is TRBJ2-1 and V is TRBV5-4, with TRBD1 matching 8 bases. The germline V gene encodes CDR1 SGHNT and CDR2 YYREEE (reference sequence). The ends lost 3 bases at V and 1 base at J; junction bases unmatched: 3. CDR3 length: 15 residues. The CDR3 DNA reads TGTGCCAGCAGCTCCCGGGACAGGTCCTACAATGAGCAGTTCTTC. Protein: CASSSRDRSYNEQFF.

This clone is medium-sized by share. The chain has TRBV5-1 and TRBJ2-1; D possibly corresponds to TRBD2 (5 bases). V lost 0 bases, J lost 3 bases, and 10 bases lay in between. This CDR3 spans 15 amino acids. Germline V CDR1 and CDR2: SGHRS, YFSETQ. DNA of the CDR3: TGCGCCAGCAGCTTGGTGGGAGTAGGCTACAATGAGCAGTTCTTC. Translating gives CASSLVGVGYNEQFF.

The V and J genes are TRBV30 and TRBJ1-6, with 10 bases aligning to TRBD1. CDR1 and CDR2 (germline): GTSNPN, SVGIG (reference sequence). The J segment lost 7 bases and the V segment lost 3 bases, leaving 3 bases of the junction unmatched. The CDR3 is 14 residues long. This CDR3 is CAWSLDRGNSPLHF. In DNA form, the CDR3 reads TGTGCCTGGAGCCTGGACAGGGGGAATTCACCCCTCCACTTT.

Points on this clone: At the DNA level, this CDR3 is encoded by other sequences in the same sample as well. CDR3 in amino acids: CASSQGGEQFF. CDR3 in DNA: TGTGCCAGCAGCCAAGGGGGAGAGCAGTTCTTC. The chain has TRBV3-1 (or the pseudogene TRBV3-2) and TRBJ2-1, with no clear D. The CDR3 length is 11 residues. Trimming took 1 base from V and 10 from J, leaving 5 bases between them. Germline values: CDR1 LGHDT, CDR2 YNNKEL (reference sequence).

V is TRBV18 and J is TRBJ1-4; 7 nucleotides match TRBD1. Germline assignment: CDR1 KGHSH and CDR2 LQKENI. The CDR3 has 15 residues. V lost 4 bases and J lost 5; bases outside the gene matches: 7. The CDR3 sequence: CASSRRGGENEKLFF. The CDR3 DNA is TGTGCCAGCTCACGAAGAGGGGGCGAAAATGAAAAACTGTTTTTT.

The rearrangement uses TRBV6-5 and TRBJ2-3; D may correspond to TRBD1 or TRBD2 (5 bases each). CDR1 is MNHEY, CDR2 SVGAGI, per germline. CDR3 size: 16 residues. The germline V and J ends were trimmed by 0 bases and 1 base, with 11 bases remaining between them. The CDR3 region has the DNA TGTGCCAGCAGTTACTCCCCGGGACGGGGCACAGATACGCAGTATTTT. It encodes CASSYSPGRGTDTQYF.

This chain joins TRBV2 and TRBJ2-2, with 9 bases that match TRBD2. The CDR3 length is 15 residues. Germline lookup yields CDR1 SNHLY and CDR2 FYNNEI. The V and J ends lost 8 bases and 6 bases, in that order; junction bases with no gene match: 10. The chain's CDR3 is CASSGGGGASGELFF. In DNA form, the CDR3 reads TGTGCCAGCTCCGGAGGCGGGGGGGCTTCCGGGGAGCTGTTTTTT.